The source of this T cell receptor (beta chain) is a study of control samples from healthy donors and cancer patients (dated by TCRdb to between 2020 and 2021). As regards this clone: Its antigen remains unidentified. Per-base qualities were not stored, and no clone one base away is much larger.

The library was obtained by the immunoSEQ multiplex PCR assay. TCRdb holds this immuneACCESS table with in-frame rearrangements only. Some clones are missing; in checked studies, unresolved V genes explain under half, and the rest has no known cause. Counted in this sample were 100,000 to 150,000 clones; 85% to 95% of them appeared once. 0.58% of the sample belongs to the ten largest clones. The junction shows trimming of 0 bases on V and 9 bases on J, plus 13 bases between the germline ends. The CDR3 spans 14 residues, from the cysteine through the phenylalanine. CDR3 DNA only is kept here, 42 bases in frame from base 1. The germline V gene gives CDR1 as SGDLS and CDR2 as YYNGEE.

The sample was PBMCs. The sequence was obtained from a man at least 80 years old with head and neck cancer. The rearrangement combines TRBV9 with TRBJ2-1; the D gene is not confidently resolved. CDR3 sequence: CASSVERRQVEQFF. The DNA sequence reads TGTGCCAGCAGCGTAGAAAGACGGCAGGTTGAGCAGTTCTTC.